Following are 32 T cell receptor beta chains from one sample sequenced in a study of blood T cell repertoires in COVID-19. Data came from immunoSEQ multiplex PCR; TCRdb stores just in-frame clones and leaves some out. The table has more than 95,000 clones, 83% seen once; the top ten hold under 2.5%. The sequenced material came from peripheral blood. The receptors originated from a young man with acute or convalescent COVID-19.

The chain recombines TRBV7-3 with TRBJ1-2; 7 bases map to TRBD1. Germline loops: CDR1 SGHTA, CDR2 FQGTGA. This CDR3 spans 13 amino acids. The V segment lost 3 bases and the J segment 4 bases; nucleotides outside the gene matches: 2. Here the CDR3 reads CASSFQGGYGYTF. In nucleotides, the CDR3 is TGTGCCAGCAGCTTCCAGGGGGGCTATGGCTACACCTTC.

This clone was recorded only once. V is TRBV6-5 and J is TRBJ2-2; D perhaps matches TRBD1 (6 bases). V lost 6 bases to trimming and J lost 6 bases, with 17 bases between them. This CDR3 has 15 residues. CDR1 is MNHEY, CDR2 SVGAGI, per germline. The CDR3 nucleotides read TGTGCCAGCAGCCCCTTTACAGGGTCCGCCGGGGAGCTGTTTTTT. Protein product: CASSPFTGSAGELFF.

This sequence joins TRBV7-8 and TRBJ2-3, with D hard to call. The germline V gene has CDR1 SGHVS and CDR2 FQNEAQ. Trimming took 3 bases from V and 0 from J, leaving 7 bases between them. The CDR3 loop spans 14 amino acids. The CDR3 is CASSLSKSTDTQYF. Here the CDR3 DNA reads TGTGCCAGCAGCTTGAGCAAAAGCACAGATACGCAGTATTTT.

The genes are TRBV9 and TRBJ2-7; D not resolved. Germline values: CDR1 SGDLS, CDR2 YYNGEE. Deletions cut 0 bases from V and 3 bases from J, with 13 bases between. This CDR3 spans 15 amino acids. The CDR3 DNA follows: TGTGCCAGCAGCGTAGGGGCCAGGTTGTTCTACGAGCAGTACTTC. It codes for CASSVGARLFYEQYF.

This chain links TRBV6-4 with TRBJ2-2; the D gene is possibly TRBD1 (5 bases). The CDR3 is 16 amino acids. The V end was cut by 0 bases, the J end by 2 bases, with 10 bases between. CDR1 is MRHNA, CDR2 SNTAGT, per germline. CDR3 sequence (DNA): TGTGCCAGCAGTGACTCTCCCGACAGAAACACCGGGGAGCTGTTTTTT. It yields the protein CASSDSPDRNTGELFF.

The rearrangement uses TRBV12-3 or TRBV12-4 and TRBJ1-3, with D tentatively TRBD1 (5 bases). This CDR3 is 13 amino acids long. Trimming pared 8 bases from V and 0 bases from J, leaving 8 bases between. The CDR3 coding sequence is TGTGCCAGCGACAGACACTCTGGAAACACCATATATTTT. It specifies CASDRHSGNTIYF.

J is TRBJ1-2 and V is TRBV6-5; D might be TRBD1 (6 bases). Trimming took off 3 bases at V and 4 bases at J, with 18 bases between the two ends. Germline CDR1 is MNHEY and CDR2 is SVGAGI. This CDR3 is 16 amino acids long. In nucleotides, the CDR3 is TGTGCCAGCAGTTATTATCCCCCCGCGACAGGCTATGGCTACACCTTC. Its protein is CASSYYPPATGYGYTF.

The chain recombines TRBV7-9 with TRBJ2-5; 9 bases are shared with TRBD1. Trimming removed 5 bases from V and 2 bases from J; junction bases left unmatched: 6. The CDR3 covers 15 residues. The germline CDR1 and CDR2 sequences are SEHNR and FQNEAQ (reference sequence). As DNA, the CDR3 is TGTGCCAGCAGCCCGACAGGGGGGGGACAAGAGACCCAGTACTTC. This encodes CASSPTGGGQETQYF.

The chain uses TRBV11-1 and TRBJ2-7; D is unclear. This CDR3 has 13 residues. Germline values: CDR1 SGHAT, CDR2 FQDESV (reference sequence). Trimming took 3 bases from V and 2 from J, leaving 8 bases between them. CDR3 sequence: CASSFFGAYEQYF. In DNA, the CDR3 is TGTGCCAGCAGCTTTTTCGGAGCCTACGAGCAGTACTTC.

The chain links TRBV6-4 to TRBJ2-3; possible D gene TRBD2, 5 bases. Germline V gives CDR1 MRHNA, CDR2 SNTAGT. V was shortened by 0 bases and J by 0 bases, with 10 bases between the two germline ends. The length of the CDR3 is 16 residues. CDR3 amino acids: CASSDSGLPSTDTQYF. CDR3 bases: TGTGCCAGCAGTGACTCAGGACTTCCTAGCACAGATACGCAGTATTTT.

The CDR3 loop is CASSRSSYNEQFF. CDR3 nucleotides: TGTGCCAGCAGTAGGAGCTCCTACAATGAGCAGTTCTTC. This chain connects TRBV6-5 to TRBJ2-1; D uncertain. This CDR3 comprises 13 residues. Per the germline V gene, CDR1 is MNHEY and CDR2 is SVGAGI. Trimming stripped 5 bases from V and 0 bases from J, with 5 bases between.

V usage is TRBV25-1 and J usage is TRBJ1-5, with D perhaps matching TRBD1 (6 bases). Germline V gene sequence: CDR1 MGHDK, CDR2 SYGVNS. This CDR3 spans 17 amino acids. The V and J ends lost 5 bases and 3 bases respectively, with 20 bases between them. CDR3 sequence reads: CASSPRQEARVNQPQHF. As DNA, the CDR3 is TGTGCCAGCAGTCCTCGACAGGAGGCTAGGGTCAATCAGCCCCAGCATTTT.

The chain carries TRBV3-1 (or the pseudogene TRBV3-2) and TRBJ2-7; tentative D call: TRBD1 (6 bases). The CDR3 has 13 amino acids. Per the germline V gene, CDR1 is LGHDT and CDR2 is YNNKEL (reference sequence). The V end lost 6 bases, the J end lost 7 bases, and 16 bases lay between the germline ends. The CDR3 region is CASSLQGSGEQYV. Written as DNA, the CDR3 is TGTGCCAGCAGTCTTCAGGGGTCAGGGGAGCAGTACGTC.

The V gene is TRBV5-4, the J gene TRBJ1-2; D is unclear. The germline V gene encodes CDR1 SGHNT and CDR2 YYREEE (reference sequence). The CDR3 runs 13 residues. Trimming cost V 1 base and J 6 bases, with 10 bases left between them. The DNA for the CDR3 is TGTGCCAGCAGCTTGACGACCGGGAATGGCTACACCTTC. Its translation is CASSLTTGNGYTF.

In its sample, this clone was seen once. The chain has TRBV7-9 and TRBJ1-2; D uncertain. With 5 bases removed from V and 3 bases from J, the gap between germline ends came to 13 bases. The CDR3 has 14 amino acids. CDR1 and CDR2 from the germline V gene are SEHNR and FQNEAQ (reference sequence). CDR3 sequence reads: CASSLNQEYYGYTF. DNA for the CDR3: TGTGCCAGCAGCCTTAACCAGGAATACTATGGCTACACCTTC.

This clone was detected many times. The chain links TRBV5-6 to TRBJ2-7; 8 positions match TRBD2. This CDR3 region has 13 residues. V lost 3 bases and J lost 3; bases outside the gene matches: 2. Looked up from germline, CDR1 is SGHDT and CDR2 is YYEEEE. CDR3 sequence reads: CASSSGTSYEQYF. CDR3 bases: TGTGCCAGCAGCTCCGGGACTAGCTACGAGCAGTACTTC.

This rearrangement joins TRBV6-1 to TRBJ1-2; 8 nucleotides line up with TRBD1. There are 18 residues in the CDR3. Germline CDR1 is MNHNS and CDR2 is SASEGT. V shed 2 bases, J shed 6 bases, and the junction held 17 bases outside the gene matches. In DNA, the CDR3 is TGTGCCAGCAGTGAACGCCATGAATCCTGGACCAGGGGGCATGGCTACACCTTC. It is translated as CASSERHESWTRGHGYTF.

The chain carries TRBV10-2 and TRBJ1-1, with 7 nucleotides matching TRBD1. Germline V gene sequence: CDR1 WSHSY, CDR2 SAAADI. This CDR3 has 13 amino acids. V dropped 3 bases and J dropped 5; count of bases not matched to a gene: 3. The chain's CDR3 is CASSDSQGTEAFF. CDR3 DNA: TGCGCCAGCAGTGATTCACAGGGGACTGAAGCTTTCTTT.

The gene calls are TRBV7-2 and TRBJ2-7; 13 bases line up with TRBD2. The CDR3 is made up of 17 amino acids. CDR1 and CDR2 (germline): SGHTA, FQGNSA. J lost 7 bases, V lost 0 bases, and 9 bases had no gene match. The DNA of the CDR3 is TGTGCCAGCAGCTTAGCAGTAACGGGACTAGCGGGGTTTGAGCAGTACTTC. It is translated as CASSLAVTGLAGFEQYF.

The chain couples TRBV27 to TRBJ1-4; D gene unclear. Germline CDR1 reads MNHEY; CDR2 reads SMNVEV (reference sequence). V shed 2 bases and J shed 7 bases, with 8 bases lying between them. CDR3 size: 13 residues. The CDR3: CASSLGQFEKLFF. CDR3 DNA: TGTGCCAGCAGTTTAGGGCAGTTTGAAAAACTGTTTTTT.

This sequence joins TRBV3-1 (or the pseudogene TRBV3-2) and TRBJ2-7, with 7 positions matching TRBD2. The CDR3 totals 17 residues. Germline loops: CDR1 LGHDT, CDR2 YNNKEL (reference sequence). Trimming removed 0 bases from V and 2 bases from J; junction bases left unmatched: 10. The CDR3 coding sequence is TGTGCCAGCAGCCAAGATCACCCGGGGGGTGACACCTACGAGCAGTACTTC. This translates into CASSQDHPGGDTYEQYF.

The V and J genes are TRBV11-3 and TRBJ2-4; 7 positions agree with TRBD2. Trimming removed 1 base from V and 7 bases from J; junction bases left unmatched: 4. CDR3 length: 14 amino acids. Germline loops: CDR1 SGHNT, CDR2 YENEEA. The CDR3 coding sequence is TGTGCCAGCAGCTTAGGGAACGGGGGGAACATTCAGTACTTC. The encoded protein is CASSLGNGGNIQYF.

The chain employs TRBV2 and TRBJ1-5, with D possibly TRBD1 on 6 matching bases. Germline CDR1 is SNHLY and CDR2 is FYNNEI. Trimming shortened V by 7 bases and J by 1 base, and 14 bases separated the two germline ends. CDR3 size: 15 residues. CDR3 coding DNA: TGTGCCAGCACCGCAGGGGCAGGGAGCAATCAGCCCCAGCATTTT. Translated, it gives CASTAGAGSNQPQHF.

The gene calls are TRBV12-3 or TRBV12-4 and TRBJ2-5; 7 positions agree with TRBD2. Losses at the gene ends were 4 bases for V and 5 bases for J; bases not matched to a gene: 1. This CDR3 has 12 amino acids. CDR3 sequence reads: CASSWGGETQYF. CDR3 bases: TGTGCCAGCAGTTGGGGGGGGGAGACCCAGTACTTC.

This chain uses TRBV27 with TRBJ1-6, with 9 bases aligning to TRBD1. With V trimmed by 4 bases and J by 10 bases, 2 bases remained unmatched. The CDR3 sequence is 13 residues long. Germline V gives CDR1 MNHEY, CDR2 SMNVEV (reference sequence). CDR3 DNA sequence: TGTGCCAGCAGTTCCACAGGGGGCTCACCCCTCCACTTT. Translation gives CASSSTGGSPLHF.

This clone was counted between two and nine times. The chain joins TRBV4-1 to TRBJ1-6; D perhaps matches TRBD1 (5 bases). The CDR3 has 16 residues. Germline V gene lookup returns CDR1 MGHRA and CDR2 YSYEKL. V was clipped by 2 bases and J by 7 bases, with 15 bases between them. CDR3 nucleotide sequence: TGCGCCAGCAGCCAAATCTCCGGGACTGAGAATTCACCCCTCCACTTT. As protein: CASSQISGTENSPLHF.

The chain couples TRBV9 to TRBJ1-3; tentatively, D is TRBD1 (6 bases). There are 15 residues in the CDR3. CDR1 and CDR2 (germline): SGDLS, YYNGEE. The V gene lost 5 bases and the J gene lost 4 bases, with 16 bases spanning the gap. In DNA, the CDR3 is TGTGCCAGCAGGGGCTCCGGGACAAGGGGAAACACCATATATTTT. Protein sequence: CASRGSGTRGNTIYF.

CDR3 nucleotide sequence: TGTGCCAGCAGTTCTCCAGGGGTGGACACCGGGGAGCTGTTTTTT. Amino acids: CASSSPGVDTGELFF. The genes are TRBV6-5 and TRBJ2-2, with a possible D match to TRBD1 (6 bases). V shed 4 bases and J shed 3 bases, with 12 bases lying between them. CDR1 is MNHEY and CDR2 is SVGAGI in the germline V gene. The CDR3 covers 15 residues.

The chain couples TRBV27 to TRBJ2-5, with TRBD2 matching 8 bases. The CDR3 extends over 14 amino acids. J lost 4 bases, V lost 3 bases, and 4 bases had no gene match. Germline CDR1 and CDR2: MNHEY and SMNVEV (reference sequence). CDR3 nucleotide sequence: TGTGCCAGCAGTTTTGGGACTAGGAGAGAGACCCAGTACTTC. It encodes CASSFGTRRETQYF.

This chain connects TRBV5-1 to TRBJ2-2, with 11 bases aligning to TRBD1. The CDR3 loop spans 14 amino acids. Germline values: CDR1 SGHRS, CDR2 YFSETQ. The V segment lost 4 bases and the J segment 7 bases; nucleotides outside the gene matches: 3. DNA for the CDR3: TGCGCCAGCAGCACGGGACAGGGGGTCGGGGAGCTGTTTTTT. Protein product: CASSTGQGVGELFF.

The genes are TRBV19 and TRBJ1-1, with D hard to call. The V gene lost 6 bases and the J gene lost 4 bases, with 9 bases spanning the gap. Germline CDR1 and CDR2: LNHDA and SQIVND (reference sequence). CDR3 length equals 12 residues. CDR3 sequence: CASRGGFTEAFF. The CDR3 nucleotides are TGTGCCAGTAGGGGAGGTTTCACTGAAGCTTTCTTT.

This clone appeared a few times. The V gene is TRBV3-1 (or the pseudogene TRBV3-2), the J gene TRBJ2-5; 7 bases agree with TRBD2. With 5 bases clipped from V and 0 bases from J, the junction kept 6 bases outside the gene matches. The CDR3 runs to 15 residues. CDR1 LGHDT and CDR2 YNNKEL come from the germline V gene (reference sequence). CDR3 in DNA: TGTGCCAGCAGCAAGGCGGGGACTAACCAAGAGACCCAGTACTTC. Its protein product is CASSKAGTNQETQYF.